This T cell receptor (beta chain) appears in the sequencing data of a study of identical twins. The ends were cut back, 6 bases at V and 3 bases at J, with 17 bases in the middle. The CDR3 runs 14 residues. The germline gives CDR1 DFQATT, CDR2 SNEGSKA (reference sequence). MiXCR was run by TCRdb on the 5' RACE reads, yielding one entry per CDR3 protein. This sample has under 800,000 distinct CDR3 sequences, with 21% found just once. Comments on this clonotype: Antigen unknown.

Broader study findings: Within cord blood, abundant beta clonotypes carried fewer insertions, but memory repertoires showed no such trend. Twin pairs had excess sharing that was weaker in beta out-of-frame sequences.

These data were likewise used in another study, on T cells expressing NK-cell markers. That source reports: Among the eight sequenced donors, seven tested HCMV-seropositive and one tested seronegative.

The clonotype originates from a young woman in good health. The sequencing input was PBMCs. The chain combines TRBV20-1 with TRBJ2-5; D is perhaps TRBD2 (5 bases). This chain's CDR3 is CSAERKRFEETQYF. The DNA of the CDR3 is TGCAGTGCCGAACGGAAGCGGTTCGAAGAGACCCAGTACTTC.